The sequence of this T cell receptor beta chain was determined in a study of T cell repertoires in cytomegalovirus infection. TCRdb redid the calling of the reads with MiXCR, one entry per CDR3 protein. There are around 170,000 distinct CDR3 sequences in the sample; approximately 15% occur only once, and about a quarter lies in the top ten. CDR3 length equals 12 residues. Germline CDR1 SQVTM, CDR2 ANQGSEA. With 5 bases removed from V and 7 bases from J, the gap between germline ends came to 15 bases. This chain links TRBV29-1 with TRBJ2-7; tentatively, D is TRBD1 (6 bases). This sequence originates from a human donor in good health (CMV status not recorded). Some clones in this sample may be carry-over from other donors' samples. The sequenced sample was PBMCs. CDR3 sequence (DNA): TGCAGCGTTACACAGGGCCTCAGGGAGCAGTACTTC. Translation gives CSVTQGLREQYF.